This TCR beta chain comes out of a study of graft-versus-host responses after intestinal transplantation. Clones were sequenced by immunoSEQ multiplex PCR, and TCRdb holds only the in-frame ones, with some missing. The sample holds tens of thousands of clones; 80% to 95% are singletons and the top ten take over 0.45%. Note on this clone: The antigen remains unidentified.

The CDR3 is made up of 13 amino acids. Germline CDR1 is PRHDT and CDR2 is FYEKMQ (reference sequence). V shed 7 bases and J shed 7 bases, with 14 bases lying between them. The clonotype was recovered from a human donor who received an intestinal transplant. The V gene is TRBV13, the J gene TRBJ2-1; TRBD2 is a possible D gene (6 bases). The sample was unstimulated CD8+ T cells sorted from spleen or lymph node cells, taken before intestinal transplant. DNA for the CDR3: TGTGCCAGCACCCCTGGAGGGCGGAATGAGCAGTTCTTC. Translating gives CASTPGGRNEQFF. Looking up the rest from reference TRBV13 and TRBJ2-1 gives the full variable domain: AAGVIQSPRHLIKEKRETATLKCYPIPRHDTVYWYQQGPGQDPQFLISFYEKMQSDKGSIPDRFSAQQFSDYHSELNMSSLELGDSALYFCASTPGGRNEQFFGPGTRLTVL.